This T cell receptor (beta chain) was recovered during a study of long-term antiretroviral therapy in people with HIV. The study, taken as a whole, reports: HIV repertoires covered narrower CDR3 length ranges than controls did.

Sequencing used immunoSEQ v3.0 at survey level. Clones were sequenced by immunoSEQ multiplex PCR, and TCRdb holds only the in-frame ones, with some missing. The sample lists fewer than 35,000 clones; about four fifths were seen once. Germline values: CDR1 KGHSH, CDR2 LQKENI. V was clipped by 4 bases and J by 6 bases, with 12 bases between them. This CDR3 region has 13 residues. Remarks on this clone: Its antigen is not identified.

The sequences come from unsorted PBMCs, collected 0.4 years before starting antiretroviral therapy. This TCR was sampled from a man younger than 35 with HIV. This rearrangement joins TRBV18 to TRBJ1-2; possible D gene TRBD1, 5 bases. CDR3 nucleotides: TGTGCCAGCTCACTCGACGGGGCTCATGGCTACACCTTC. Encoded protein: CASSLDGAHGYTF. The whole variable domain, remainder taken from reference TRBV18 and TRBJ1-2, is NAGVMQNPRHLVRRRGQEARLRCSPMKGHSHVYWYRQLPEEGLKFMVYLQKENIIDESGMPKERFSAEFPKEGPSILRIQQVVRGDSAAYFCASSLDGAHGYTFGSGTRLTVV.